Presented here are 20 T cell receptor beta chains from one specimen sequenced in a study of long-term antiretroviral therapy in people with HIV. The assay used was immunoSEQ (version v3.0), run at survey level. Sequencing used immunoSEQ multiplex PCR; TCRdb keeps in-frame clones, though not all of them. The sample holds about 12,000 clones, approximately 80% seen once. The starting material was unsorted PBMCs, obtained 0.5 years before starting antiretroviral therapy. These receptors originate from a woman aged 35 to 49 with HIV.

This clone was recorded once. The chain couples TRBV13 to TRBJ1-5; D remains unclear. The CDR3 runs 15 residues. The V gene lost 0 bases and the J gene lost 2 bases, with 8 bases spanning the gap. From germline, CDR1 is PRHDT and CDR2 FYEKMQ (reference sequence). This CDR3 reads CASSLGIGRNQPQHF. The CDR3 coding sequence is TGTGCCAGCAGCTTAGGAATCGGGCGCAATCAGCCCCAGCATTTT.

The genes are TRBV4-3 and TRBJ2-7; no definite D call. Trimming stripped 0 bases from V and 1 base from J, with 10 bases between. Germline CDR1 is LGHNA and CDR2 is YSLEER. CDR3 size: 15 residues. Written as DNA, the CDR3 is TGCGCCAGCAGCCAAGACCACCTCAATTCCTACGAGCAGTACTTC. It is translated as CASSQDHLNSYEQYF.

This clone was observed once. The chain has TRBV11-2 and TRBJ2-7; D assignment may be TRBD1 or TRBD2 (5 bases each). Trimming cost V 1 base and J 3 bases, with 13 bases left between them. Germline V gives CDR1 SGHAT, CDR2 FQNNGV. CDR3 size: 15 residues. The CDR3 reads CASSLGGTGVYEQYF. The CDR3 DNA follows: TGTGCCAGCAGCTTAGGTGGGACCGGGGTCTACGAGCAGTACTTC.

The chain couples TRBV11-2 to TRBJ1-4, with D possibly being TRBD1 (6 bases). This CDR3 spans 15 amino acids. The germline V gene encodes CDR1 SGHAT and CDR2 FQNNGV. V gave up 0 bases and J gave up 6 bases, with 11 bases separating them. DNA of the CDR3: TGTGCCAGCAGCTTAGATTTGGGGACACATGAAAAACTGTTTTTT. Translation gives CASSLDLGTHEKLFF. The whole variable domain, filled in from reference TRBV11-2 and TRBJ1-4, reads EAGVAQSPRYKIIEKRQSVAFWCNPISGHATLYWYQQILGQGPKLLIQFQNNGVVDDSQLPKDRFSAERLKGVDSTLKIQPAKLEDSAVYLCASSLDLGTHEKLFFGSGTQLSVL.

This clone appeared once. The J gene is TRBJ1-1, the V gene TRBV4-1; D ambiguous. Germline V gene lookup returns CDR1 MGHRA and CDR2 YSYEKL. V dropped 2 bases and J dropped 11 bases, with 24 bases sitting between them. The CDR3 is 16 amino acids. In nucleotides, the CDR3 is TGCGCCAGCAGCCAACTCGGATACCGCGAGGGTTCTGTGGCTTTCTTT. This gives the protein CASSQLGYREGSVAFF.

The chain employs TRBV10-1 and TRBJ2-1; no reliable D call. V lost 0 bases and J 7 bases, leaving 7 bases between the germline ends. CDR1 is WNHNN, CDR2 SYGVQD, per germline (reference sequence). The length of the CDR3 is 13 residues. CDR3 bases: TGCGCCAGCAGTGAGTCCATCGGTAATGAGCAGTTCTTC. Its translation is CASSESIGNEQFF.

This chain joins TRBV1 and TRBJ1-1. TRBV1 corresponds to a pseudogene. This CDR3 comprises 12 residues. The DNA for the CDR3 is TGCACCAGAGGGCGGAGGAACACTGAAGCTTTCTTT. Protein sequence: CTRGRRNTEAFF.

The chain is built from TRBV25-1 and TRBJ2-1; D uncertain. The ends were cut back, 6 bases at V and 3 bases at J, with 3 bases in the middle. Germline values: CDR1 MGHDK, CDR2 SYGVNS. The CDR3 contains 11 residues. The CDR3 here is CASRGYNEQFF. The CDR3 DNA reads as TGTGCCAGCAGGGGCTACAATGAGCAGTTCTTC.

This sequence joins TRBV30 and TRBJ2-2; unclear D gene. Per germline, CDR1 GTSNPN and CDR2 SVGIG (reference sequence). The CDR3 extends over 13 amino acids. The V gene lost 1 base and the J gene lost 7 bases, with 10 bases spanning the gap. CDR3 sequence: CAWSGASHGELFF. CDR3 sequence (DNA): TGTGCCTGGAGTGGGGCTAGTCACGGGGAGCTGTTTTTT.

V usage is TRBV15 and J usage is TRBJ2-2; 11 bases are shared with TRBD2. Losses at the gene ends were 1 base for V and 4 bases for J; bases not matched to a gene: 11. The CDR3 contains 19 residues. Germline values: CDR1 LNHNV, CDR2 YYDKDF (reference sequence). The CDR3 nucleotides read TGTGCCACCAGCAGAGCCGGGGTAGCGGGGGGGCTGGGCACCGGGGAGCTGTTTTTT. Its protein is CATSRAGVAGGLGTGELFF.

V gene TRBV7-6 combines with J gene TRBJ2-7; no definite D call. Germline V CDR1 and CDR2: SGHVS, FNYEAQ. V was trimmed by 5 bases and J by 2 bases, leaving 10 bases between them. This CDR3 has 13 residues. CDR3: CASSMSGAYEQYF. The CDR3 DNA reads as TGTGCCAGCAGCATGAGTGGGGCCTACGAGCAGTACTTC.

The chain uses TRBV18 and TRBJ1-2; D gene unclear. Trimming pared 3 bases from V and 3 bases from J, leaving 8 bases between. Germline-derived CDR1 and CDR2 are KGHSH and LQKENI. The CDR3 length is 13 residues. DNA of the CDR3: TGTGCCAGCTCACCCGGGGAGGACTATGGCTACACCTTC. Its protein product is CASSPGEDYGYTF.

This clone was recorded a few times. The chain has TRBV25-1 and TRBJ2-1; D is undetermined. Germline-derived CDR1 and CDR2 are MGHDK and SYGVNS. The germline V and J ends were trimmed by 6 bases and 3 bases, with 18 bases remaining between them. CDR3 length equals 16 residues. Here the CDR3 reads CASSLIANSGYNEQFF. The DNA for the CDR3 is TGTGCCAGCAGCCTTATAGCTAACTCCGGCTACAATGAGCAGTTCTTC.

The rearrangement uses TRBV5-4 and TRBJ2-1; D unresolved. V lost 9 bases and J 0 bases, leaving 7 bases between the germline ends. CDR1 is SGHNT and CDR2 is YYREEE in the germline V gene (reference sequence). CDR3 length equals 12 residues. The CDR3 coding sequence is TGTGCCACCGTGTCCTCCTACAATGAGCAGTTCTTC. Translation: CATVSSYNEQFF.

CDR3: CASSYSPTQGGLFF. For the CDR3, the DNA is TGTGCCAGCAGTTACAGTCCCACACAGGGCGGGCTGTTTTTT. The chain carries TRBV6-5 and TRBJ2-2; tentatively, D is TRBD1 (6 bases). The CDR3 is 14 residues long. Germline assignment: CDR1 MNHEY and CDR2 SVGAGI. V lost 2 bases, J lost 13 bases, and 17 bases lay in between.

CDR3 DNA: TGTGCCAGCAGTGAGAAGAGCGGGGGGGGCACAGATACGCAGTATTTT. This gives the protein CASSEKSGGGTDTQYF. The chain recombines TRBV6-4 with TRBJ2-3, with TRBD2 matching over 10 bases. The CDR3 spans 16 residues. With V trimmed by 3 bases and J by 1 base, 4 bases remained unmatched. CDR1 MRHNA and CDR2 SNTAGT come from the germline V gene.

The chain recombines TRBV7-8 with TRBJ2-1; TRBD2 agrees at 10 bases. The ends lost 5 bases at V and 9 bases at J; junction bases unmatched: 7. The CDR3 has 14 residues. Looked up from germline, CDR1 is SGHVS and CDR2 is FQNEAQ. CDR3 nucleotides: TGTGCCAGCAGCGCTAGCGGGAGATCAGTTGAGCAGTTCTTC. Amino acid sequence: CASSASGRSVEQFF.

The rearrangement links TRBV30 to TRBJ1-1; TRBD1 aligns across 7 bases. Germline CDR1 is GTSNPN and CDR2 is SVGIG (reference sequence). The CDR3 contains 14 residues. V shed 3 bases and J 1 base; nucleotides not matched to a gene: 5. In nucleotides, the CDR3 is TGTGCCTGGAGCCGGACAGGCAGGAACACTGAAGCTTTCTTT. This encodes CAWSRTGRNTEAFF.

V usage is TRBV10-3 and J usage is TRBJ1-5; no firm D call. Germline V CDR1 and CDR2: ENHRY, SYGVKD. The CDR3 spans 15 residues. V lost 6 bases, J lost 5 bases, and 17 bases lay in between. The CDR3 loop reads CAIRAEIGPHQPQHF. Here the CDR3 DNA reads TGTGCCATCAGGGCCGAGATCGGTCCCCATCAGCCCCAGCATTTT.

This clone has a single count. V usage is TRBV7-8 and J usage is TRBJ1-2, with D uncertain. Germline values: CDR1 SGHVS, CDR2 FQNEAQ. V gave up 5 bases and J gave up 0 bases, with 16 bases separating them. The CDR3 extends over 16 amino acids. For the CDR3, the DNA is TGTGCCAGCAGCGCGTCGAGTAGGGCTACTAACTATGGCTACACCTTC. Protein product: CASSASSRATNYGYTF.